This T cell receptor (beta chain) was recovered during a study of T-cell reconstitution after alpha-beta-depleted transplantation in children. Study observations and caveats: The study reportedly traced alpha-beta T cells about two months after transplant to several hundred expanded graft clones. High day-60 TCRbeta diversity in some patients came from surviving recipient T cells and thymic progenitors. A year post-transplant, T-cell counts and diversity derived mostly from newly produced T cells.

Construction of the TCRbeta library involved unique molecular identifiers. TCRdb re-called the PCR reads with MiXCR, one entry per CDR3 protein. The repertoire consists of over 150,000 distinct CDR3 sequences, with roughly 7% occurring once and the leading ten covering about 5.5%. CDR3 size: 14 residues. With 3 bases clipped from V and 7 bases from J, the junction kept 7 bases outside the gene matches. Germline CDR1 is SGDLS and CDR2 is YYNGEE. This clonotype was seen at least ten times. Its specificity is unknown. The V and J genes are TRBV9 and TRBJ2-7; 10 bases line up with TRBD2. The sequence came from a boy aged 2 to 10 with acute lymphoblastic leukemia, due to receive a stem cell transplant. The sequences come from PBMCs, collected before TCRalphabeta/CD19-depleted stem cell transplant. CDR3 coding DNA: TGTGCCAGCAGCGGGCTAGCGGGAGCGGAAGAGCAGTACTTC. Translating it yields CASSGLAGAEEQYF.